The present entry profiles one T cell receptor (beta chain) with its context. The antigen this receptor binds is unknown. Per-nucleotide qualities are absent, and no much larger clonotype sits a single base away. Read against the paper, the sample's time point label means: week 5, during vaccination. Each vaccine dose, consisting of 300 ug of a 20-mer mutant IDH1 peptide in Montanide, was administered subcutaneously with topical imiquimod. All donors had newly diagnosed IDH1-mutant astrocytomas of WHO grade 3 or 4 that showed loss of nuclear ATRX. The samples were drawn from NOA16, a multicentre, single-arm, open-label phase I trial in Germany that tested a mutant IDH1 peptide vaccine in humans for the first time. The DNeasy Blood and Tissue Kit was used to extract genomic DNA from EDTA blood for TCRB sequencing. Libraries were made using the immunoSEQ multiplex PCR assay. Following the manufacturer's protocol, the hsTCRB Kit was used to amplify rearranged TCR beta chain sequences. An Illumina MiSeq was used to sequence the TCRB libraries. The published analysis was carried out like this. The kit vendor's proprietary platform handled demultiplexing, trimming and gene mapping. TCRdb limited this immuneACCESS table to in-frame rearrangements with V and J called. A share of clones is missing; checked studies link under half to unresolved V genes, and the rest is unexplained. The V and J calls and the clone size are those of that table, but D and trimming were determined from the DNA. For this sample the table gives about 40,000 clones, of which roughly 90% were detected only once. Over 2% of the sample goes to the ten largest clones.

The sample comes from a study of a mutant IDH1 vaccine in newly diagnosed glioma (dated by TCRdb to 2020 to 2022). In terms of the full investigation: Patients were given eight vaccinations, in weeks 1, 3, 5, 7, 11, 15, 19 and 23, which matched visits V03 through V10. Vaccination began 4-6 weeks after radiotherapy alone, or alongside temozolomide cycles in the chemotherapy-containing groups. Of the roughly 31 treated patients, approximately 62% were male and 37.5% were female, and the mean age was roughly 40 years. Before enrollment, most patients had been given radiochemotherapy with temozolomide as standard therapy, while the rest had received either radiotherapy alone or temozolomide alone. Peripheral blood was collected at six visits: V03 (baseline), V05, V07, V10, V12 and V13. For exploratory analyses, longitudinal TCRB deep sequencing was carried out in roughly 23 treated patients wherever samples were available.

Here is what the overall study found, with its caveats: Selection of PBMC samples for TCRB deep sequencing was based on availability. Immune responses induced by the vaccine were seen in around 94% of patients across multiple MHC alleles. Pseudoprogression appeared unrelated to alterations in the top peripheral T cell clonotypes detected by TCRB sequencing. The authors noted that analyses of patient blood samples could not be reproduced because of sample limitations.

The sample in question was PBMCs, obtained from a glioma patient whose treatment included an IDH1 peptide vaccine. This clonotype was sampled from a man between 50 and 59 years old with glioma.

The CDR3 region: CASSQQGGGNQPQHF. The nucleotides read TGTGCCAGCAGCCAACAGGGAGGGGGCAATCAGCCCCAGCATTTT. Recombination linked TRBV4-2 to TRBJ1-5, with TRBD1 perhaps the D gene, on 5 matching bases. CDR3 length: 15 amino acids, cysteine to phenylalanine. Only the CDR3 DNA is retained, 45 bases long and in frame from the first base. Based on the germline V gene, the CDR1 and CDR2 sequences are LGHNA and YNFKEQ. At the junction V is shortened by 2 bases and J by 2 bases, with 10 bases in between.